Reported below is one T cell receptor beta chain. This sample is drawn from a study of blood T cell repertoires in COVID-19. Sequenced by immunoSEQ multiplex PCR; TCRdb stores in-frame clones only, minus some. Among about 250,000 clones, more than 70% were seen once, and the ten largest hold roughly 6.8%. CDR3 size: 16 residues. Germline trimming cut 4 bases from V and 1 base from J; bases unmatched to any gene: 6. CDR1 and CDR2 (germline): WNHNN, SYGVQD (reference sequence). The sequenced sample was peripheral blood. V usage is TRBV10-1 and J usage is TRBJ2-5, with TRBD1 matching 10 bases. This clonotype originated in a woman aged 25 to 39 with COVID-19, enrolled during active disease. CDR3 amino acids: CASSGSGTGVQETQYF. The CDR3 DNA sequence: TGCGCCAGCAGTGGTTCCGGGACAGGGGTCCAAGAGACCCAGTACTTC.